This entry lists 13 T cell receptor beta chains sequenced from one sample in a study of CD8+ T cells in alopecia areata. Once RNA had been extracted, it was reverse transcribed into cDNA to act as the sequencing template. Libraries were prepared by immunoSEQ multiplex PCR; TCRdb keeps only in-frame clonotypes and omits some of them. The sample lists 140,000 to 150,000 clones, about 51% occurring once. This specimen consisted of CD4+ T cells sorted from blood, obtained at week 0. The origin of the receptors is a human donor with alopecia areata.

The genes are TRBV30 and TRBJ2-1, with TRBD2 matching 8 bases. There are 15 residues in the CDR3. The germline CDR1 and CDR2 sequences are GTSNPN and SVGIG (reference sequence). The J segment lost 6 bases and the V segment lost 4 bases, leaving 11 bases of the junction unmatched. CDR3 in amino acids: CAWTQGLAGPNEQFF. For the CDR3, the DNA is TGTGCCTGGACCCAAGGGCTAGCGGGTCCCAATGAGCAGTTCTTC.

This chain links TRBV4-3 with TRBJ2-7, with 7 bases aligning to TRBD2. CDR3 size: 15 residues. Germline V gene data show CDR1 as LGHNA and CDR2 as YSLEER. With V trimmed by 0 bases and J by 4 bases, 6 bases remained unmatched. The CDR3 spells CASSQDPGAGYEQYF. As DNA, the CDR3 is TGCGCCAGCAGCCAAGATCCGGGAGCGGGGTACGAGCAGTACTTC.

The rearrangement uses TRBV9 and TRBJ2-2, with D hard to call. This CDR3 is 13 amino acids long. Trimming left V 7 bases short and J 1 base short, with 8 bases between. Germline V lookup: CDR1 SGDLS, CDR2 YYNGEE. DNA for the CDR3: TGTGCCAGCGGATCAGAGAACACCGGGGAGCTGTTTTTT. Translating gives CASGSENTGELFF.

This sequence joins TRBV30 and TRBJ2-7; D is uncertain. The CDR3 sequence is 14 residues long. Trimming pared 0 bases from V and 0 bases from J, leaving 9 bases between. CDR1 and CDR2 from the germline V gene are GTSNPN and SVGIG (reference sequence). CDR3 residues: CAWSVTLSSYEQYF. The CDR3 DNA is TGTGCCTGGAGTGTAACATTGAGCTCCTACGAGCAGTACTTC.

CDR3 bases: TGTGCCTGGGGGACGAACACTGAAGCTTTCTTT. This codes for CAWGTNTEAFF. This sequence joins TRBV30 and TRBJ1-1, with D tentatively TRBD1 (5 bases). The CDR3 length is 11 residues. Trimming removed 5 bases at V and 1 base at J, with 5 bases between. The germline CDR1 and CDR2 sequences are GTSNPN and SVGIG (reference sequence). Supplemented by reference TRBV30 and TRBJ1-1, the full variable domain reads SQTIHQWPATLVQPVGSPLSLECTVEGTSNPNLYWYRQAAGRGLQLLFYSVGIGQISSEVPQNLSASRPQDRQFILSSKKLLLSDSGFYLCAWGTNTEAFFGQGTRLTVV.

This clone has a handful of counts. The chain couples TRBV7-2 to TRBJ2-3, with D perhaps matching TRBD2 (6 bases). Trimming left V 8 bases short and J 5 bases short, with 8 bases between. This CDR3 has 11 amino acids. Germline CDR1 SGHTA, CDR2 FQGNSA. The CDR3 loop reads CASSGVDTQYF. The CDR3 DNA reads TGTGCCAGCTCGGGGGTAGATACGCAGTATTTT.

This chain connects TRBV7-9 to TRBJ1-5; 7 nucleotides match TRBD1. Germline V CDR1 and CDR2: SEHNR, FQNEAQ (reference sequence). The CDR3 extends over 14 amino acids. Germline trimming cut 3 bases from V and 8 bases from J; bases unmatched to any gene: 7. The CDR3 DNA sequence: TGTGCCAGCAGCTTGCGAGGGGGCGGAGAGCCCCAGCATTTT. As protein: CASSLRGGGEPQHF.

The chain employs TRBV10-3 and TRBJ1-2; 8 bases fit TRBD1. Germline values: CDR1 ENHRY, CDR2 SYGVKD. Losses at the gene ends were 2 bases for V and 4 bases for J; bases not matched to a gene: 0. The CDR3 totals 13 residues. This chain's CDR3 is CAISEDRGYGYTF. The CDR3 coding sequence is TGTGCCATCAGTGAGGACAGGGGCTATGGCTACACCTTC.

The rearrangement links TRBV9 to TRBJ2-7; TRBD2 aligns across 7 bases. CDR3 length equals 17 residues. The germline V gene has CDR1 SGDLS and CDR2 YYNGEE. The J segment lost 3 bases and the V segment lost 2 bases, leaving 14 bases of the junction unmatched. The CDR3 sequence: CASSVGGFGPPHYEQYF. CDR3 nucleotide sequence: TGTGCCAGCAGCGTGGGGGGGTTTGGGCCCCCCCACTACGAGCAGTACTTC. Drawing the rest from reference TRBV9 and TRBJ2-7, the complete variable domain is DSGVTQTPKHLITATGQRVTLRCSPRSGDLSVYWYQQSLDQGLQFLIQYYNGEERAKGNILERFSAQQFPDLHSELNLSSLELGDSALYFCASSVGGFGPPHYEQYFGPGTRLTVT.

V and J are TRBV30 and TRBJ2-5; D is uncertain. This CDR3 comprises 12 residues. Germline loops: CDR1 GTSNPN, CDR2 SVGIG (reference sequence). The V gene lost 0 bases and the J gene lost 1 base, with 3 bases spanning the gap. CDR3 loop: CAWSVIQETQYF. CDR3 coding DNA: TGTGCCTGGAGTGTAATCCAAGAGACCCAGTACTTC. The entire variable domain, with the rest obtained from reference TRBV30 and TRBJ2-5, is as follows: SQTIHQWPATLVQPVGSPLSLECTVEGTSNPNLYWYRQAAGRGLQLLFYSVGIGQISSEVPQNLSASRPQDRQFILSSKKLLLSDSGFYLCAWSVIQETQYFGPGTRLLVL.

The chain carries TRBV25-1 and TRBJ2-5; maybe TRBD1 (5 bases). Germline CDR1 reads MGHDK; CDR2 reads SYGVNS. V lost 5 bases to trimming and J lost 4 bases, with 11 bases between them. There are 13 residues in the CDR3. The CDR3 reads CASSLGRGETQYF. The CDR3 DNA sequence: TGTGCCAGCAGTTTGGGGCGCGGAGAGACCCAGTACTTC. Full variable domain (missing parts from reference TRBV25-1 and TRBJ2-5): EADIYQTPRYLVIGTGKKITLECSQTMGHDKMYWYQQDPGMELHLIHYSYGVNSTEKGDLSSESTVSRIRTEHFPLTLESARPSHTSQYLCASSLGRGETQYFGPGTRLLVL.

This rearrangement joins TRBV7-9 to TRBJ2-7; possible D gene TRBD2, 5 bases. Germline values: CDR1 SEHNR, CDR2 FQNEAQ (reference sequence). The CDR3 has 13 residues. V shed 8 bases and J shed 6 bases, with 17 bases lying between them. This chain's CDR3 is CASGGSSPPEQYF. Here the CDR3 DNA reads TGTGCCAGCGGAGGATCCTCCCCGCCCGAGCAGTACTTC.

This clone has more than one count but fewer than ten. The V call is TRBV15, the J call TRBJ2-3, with D possibly being TRBD1 (6 bases). The CDR3 sequence is 20 residues long. The V and J ends lost 0 bases and 6 bases respectively, with 28 bases between them. CDR1 is LNHNV, CDR2 YYDKDF, per germline (reference sequence). The CDR3 loop reads CATSRDSALQGPIEVDTQYF. The CDR3 coding sequence is TGTGCCACCAGCAGAGATTCGGCGCTGCAGGGGCCCATCGAAGTGGATACGCAGTATTTT.